Listed below are T cell receptor beta chains from one sample, sequenced in a study of PD-1 blockade in classical Hodgkin lymphoma. Sequenced by immunoSEQ multiplex PCR; TCRdb stores in-frame clones only, minus some. The repertoire consists of 89,000 or so clones, with about 93% occurring once and the leading ten covering under 3%. The specimen comprised peripheral blood mononuclear cells (PBMCs), sampled before the second cycle of nivolumab. These receptors all stem from a human donor with classical Hodgkin lymphoma. CDR3s include the opening cysteine and the closing phenylalanine or tryptophan. The D gene is left open where the match is weak. Clone size is shown for a subset of rows, as once, few, many or a class of expanded clone.

v_call,j_call,d_call,clone_size,cdr3_aa,cdr3_nt
TRBV5-1,TRBJ2-7,TRBD2,-,CASSLAGVYEQYF,TGCGCCAGCAGTTTAGCGGGAGTGTACGAGCAGTACTTC
TRBV11-2,TRBJ2-3,TRBD2,-,CASSLAIGTSGRRWGTQYF,TGTGCCAGCAGCTTAGCAATAGGGACTAGCGGGAGAAGGTGGGGTACGCAGTATTTT
TRBV6-1,TRBJ1-1,-,-,CASNARGGGNTEAFF,TGTGCCAGCAACGCCCGAGGGGGGGGCAACACTGAAGCTTTCTTT
TRBV28,TRBJ2-7,TRBD1,-,CASAWSGTGKYEQYF,TGTGCCAGTGCGTGGAGCGGGACAGGGAAATACGAGCAGTACTTC
TRBV27,TRBJ2-3,TRBD2,-,CASSLSLAGGTDTQYF,TGTGCCAGCAGTTTATCGCTAGCGGGAGGGACAGATACGCAGTATTTT
TRBV2,TRBJ1-1,-,-,CASSESGYRDKNTEAFF,TGTGCCAGCAGTGAATCAGGGTACAGGGACAAGAACACTGAAGCTTTCTTT
TRBV9,TRBJ1-5,-,-,CASSVGGGLYQPQHF,TGTGCCAGCAGCGTAGGGGGTGGGCTCTATCAGCCCCAGCATTTT
TRBV6-1,TRBJ1-5,-,few,CASSGSGQGNQPQHF,TGTGCCAGCAGTGGCTCAGGTCAGGGCAATCAGCCCCAGCATTTT
TRBV9,TRBJ2-3,-,-,CASSAHLPPSADTQYF,TGTGCCAGCAGCGCCCACCTTCCACCTAGCGCAGATACGCAGTATTTT
TRBV7-9,TRBJ2-3,-,-,CASSPSSGSSTDTQYF,TGTGCCAGCAGCCCGAGTAGCGGTTCTAGCACAGATACGCAGTATTTT
TRBV5-1,TRBJ2-2,-,-,CASSFVRGSTGELFF,TGCGCCAGCAGCTTTGTGAGGGGCTCCACCGGGGAGCTGTTTTTT
TRBV7-9,TRBJ2-5,-,-,CASSSSSAVKETQYF,TGTGCCAGCAGCTCCTCCTCGGCAGTTAAAGAGACCCAGTACTTC
TRBV10-1,TRBJ2-3,TRBD2,-,CASTPGLAVTQYF,TGCGCCAGCACACCGGGACTAGCGGTTACGCAGTATTTT
TRBV18,TRBJ1-5,-,-,CASSPAQGPGNQPQHF,TGTGCCAGCTCACCGGCGCAAGGTCCTGGCAATCAGCCCCAGCATTTT
TRBV6-1,TRBJ2-2,TRBD2,-,CASSERTSIGELFF,TGTGCCAGCAGTGAAAGGACTAGTATCGGGGAGCTGTTTTTT
TRBV11-3,TRBJ2-5,TRBD2,once,CASSLTSGRVYQETQYF,TGTGCCAGCAGCTTGACTAGCGGGAGGGTCTACCAAGAGACCCAGTACTTC
TRBV6-1,TRBJ1-2,TRBD1,once,CASTAGTGRYGYTF,TGTGCCAGCACTGCCGGGACAGGGCGCTATGGCTACACCTTC
TRBV5-1,TRBJ2-7,-,-,CASSLVSGGSDNEQYF,TGCGCCAGCAGCTTGGTGTCTGGGGGCAGTGATAACGAGCAGTACTTC
TRBV10-3,TRBJ2-3,-,once,CAISQETDTQYF,TGTGCCATCAGTCAGGAAACAGATACGCAGTATTTT
TRBV7-9,TRBJ2-3,-,-,CASSSSGGTDTQYF,TGTGCCAGCAGCTCGTCAGGGGGCACAGATACGCAGTATTTT
TRBV19,TRBJ2-3,-,-,CASSRGPGTAISDTQYF,TGTGCCAGTAGTAGGGGGCCCGGGACTGCCATAAGTGATACGCAGTATTTT
TRBV5-1,TRBJ2-1,-,few,CASSNRDVTSSYNEQFF,TGCGCCAGCAGCAATCGGGACGTAACGAGCTCCTACAATGAGCAGTTCTTC
TRBV5-1,TRBJ2-1,-,-,CASSLGDRVRQFF,TGCGCCAGCAGCTTGGGCGACCGTGTAAGGCAGTTCTTC
TRBV7-9,TRBJ2-3,TRBD2,once,CASSVGGSPDTQYF,TGTGCCAGCAGCGTCGGCGGGAGCCCAGATACGCAGTATTTT
TRBV29-1,TRBJ2-7,-,-,CSVRLGGSYEQYF,TGCAGCGTCCGATTGGGGGGCTCCTACGAGCAGTACTTC
TRBV28,TRBJ1-5,-,few,CASSPGLRNQPQHF,TGTGCCAGCAGTCCCGGGCTTAGGAATCAGCCCCAGCATTTT
TRBV9,TRBJ1-1,-,-,CASSVVGVETEAFF,TGTGCCAGCAGCGTAGTCGGGGTTGAGACTGAAGCTTTCTTT
TRBV7-3,TRBJ2-5,-,-,CASSLTHSEETQYF,TGTGCCAGCAGCTTAACCCATTCGGAGGAGACCCAGTACTTC
TRBV20-1,TRBJ1-1,TRBD1,-,CSALDRGEAFF,TGCAGTGCTCTGGACAGGGGGGAAGCTTTCTTT
TRBV6-5,TRBJ2-1,TRBD2,-,CASSNSGKGNEQFF,TGTGCCAGCAGTAACAGCGGGAAAGGCAATGAGCAGTTCTTC
TRBV19,TRBJ1-1,TRBD1,few,CASIRTGDPNTEAFF,TGTGCCAGTATCCGGACAGGCGACCCTAACACTGAAGCTTTCTTT
TRBV5-1,TRBJ2-3,TRBD2,-,CASSLDDGGRTDTQYF,TGCGCCAGCAGCTTGGATGACGGCGGGAGGACAGATACGCAGTATTTT
TRBV14,TRBJ2-3,TRBD2,-,CASSPSGLAWNTQYF,TGTGCCAGCAGCCCCTCGGGACTAGCGTGGAATACGCAGTATTTT
TRBV13,TRBJ2-6,TRBD2,-,CASSLAGLAGVGANVLTF,TGTGCCAGCAGCTTAGCCGGACTAGCGGGAGTTGGGGCCAACGTCCTGACTTTC
TRBV4-2,TRBJ2-7,TRBD2,-,CASSQGSNMGLAAYEQYF,TGTGCCAGCAGCCAAGGCTCCAATATGGGACTAGCGGCCTACGAGCAGTACTTC
TRBV19,TRBJ2-1,TRBD2,-,CASSRGKSGRVDEQFF,TGTGCCAGTAGTAGAGGGAAAAGCGGGAGAGTCGATGAGCAGTTCTTC
TRBV27,TRBJ2-1,TRBD2,-,CASSLSSGSTLGEQFF,TGTGCCAGCAGTTTATCTAGCGGGAGCACTTTGGGTGAGCAGTTCTTC
TRBV11-2,TRBJ2-1,-,-,CASSLRWGTAYNEQFF,TGTGCCAGCAGCCTGAGGTGGGGGACTGCCTACAATGAGCAGTTCTTC
TRBV10-1,TRBJ2-1,TRBD2,-,CASSELAGRYNEQFF,TGCGCCAGCAGTGAGCTAGCGGGGAGGTACAATGAGCAGTTCTTC
TRBV5-4,TRBJ1-1,-,-,CASSTGGSTEAFF,TGTGCCAGCAGCACCGGGGGGAGCACTGAAGCTTTCTTT
TRBV9,TRBJ1-2,-,-,CASSRDSNYGYTF,TGTGCCAGCAGCCGAGACAGCAACTATGGCTACACCTTC
TRBV7-9,TRBJ2-7,TRBD2,-,CAIHRGTSEKEQYF,TGTGCCATCCACAGGGGGACTAGCGAAAAAGAGCAGTACTTC
TRBV5-1,TRBJ2-5,TRBD2,-,CASSLAGLANQETQYF,TGCGCCAGCAGCTTGGCGGGACTAGCAAACCAAGAGACCCAGTACTTC
TRBV14,TRBJ2-1,-,-,CASSQPYNEQFF,TGTGCCAGCAGCCAACCGTACAATGAGCAGTTCTTC
TRBV6-5,TRBJ2-1,-,-,CASSYLGQNEQFF,TGTGCCAGCAGTTACCTGGGCCAAAATGAGCAGTTCTTC
TRBV5-4,TRBJ2-7,-,-,CASSLDVGIAYEQYF,TGTGCCAGCAGCTTGGATGTCGGAATAGCCTACGAGCAGTACTTC
TRBV28,TRBJ2-7,-,-,CASSPGWTEQYF,TGTGCCAGCAGCCCCGGGTGGACAGAGCAGTACTTC
TRBV28,TRBJ2-5,TRBD1,once,CASSLPSPGGRETQYF,TGTGCCAGCAGTTTACCCTCGCCAGGGGGCAGGGAGACCCAGTACTTC
TRBV6-1,TRBJ2-3,-,-,CASSDINGDTQYF,TGTGCCAGCAGTGATATTAATGGAGATACGCAGTATTTT
TRBV19,TRBJ2-3,-,-,CASSIDRLLGDTQYF,TGTGCCAGTAGTATCGACCGTCTCTTAGGAGATACGCAGTATTTT
TRBV27,TRBJ2-3,TRBD2,-,CASSLVGTSGSTDTQYF,TGTGCCAGCAGTCTTGTCGGGACTAGCGGTAGCACAGATACGCAGTATTTT
TRBV7-9,TRBJ1-2,TRBD1,once,CASSLARGRQGNYGYTF,TGTGCCAGCAGCTTAGCCCGGGGCCGACAGGGGAACTATGGCTACACCTTC
TRBV7-9,TRBJ2-7,-,-,CASSLGPHTSSYEQYF,TGTGCCAGCAGCTTAGGGCCCCACACAAGCTCCTACGAGCAGTACTTC
TRBV7-6,TRBJ2-2,TRBD2,once,CASSLVSGRMSGELFF,TGTGCCAGCAGCTTAGTTAGCGGGAGAATGAGCGGGGAGCTGTTTTTT
TRBV10-1,TRBJ2-7,TRBD2,-,CASSEDSSGRQEQYF,TGCGCCAGCAGTGAGGATTCTAGCGGGAGGCAAGAGCAGTACTTC
TRBV6-1,TRBJ1-2,-,-,CASSESLATPYGYTF,TGTGCCAGCAGTGAATCTTTGGCAACCCCCTATGGCTACACCTTC
TRBV28,TRBJ1-1,-,-,CASSFSTSLGNTEAFF,TGTGCCAGCAGTTTCTCGACCTCTCTGGGGAACACTGAAGCTTTCTTT